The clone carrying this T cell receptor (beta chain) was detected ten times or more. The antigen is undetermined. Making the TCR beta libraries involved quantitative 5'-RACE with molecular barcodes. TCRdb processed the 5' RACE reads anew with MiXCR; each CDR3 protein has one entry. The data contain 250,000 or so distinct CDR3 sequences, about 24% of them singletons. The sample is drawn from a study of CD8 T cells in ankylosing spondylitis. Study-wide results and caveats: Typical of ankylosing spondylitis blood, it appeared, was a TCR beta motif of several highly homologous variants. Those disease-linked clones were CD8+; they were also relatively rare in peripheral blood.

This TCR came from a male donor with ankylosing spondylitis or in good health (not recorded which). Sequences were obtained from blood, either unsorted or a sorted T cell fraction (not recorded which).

The CDR3 reads CASSEDARGNTEAFF. For the CDR3, the DNA is TGTGCCAGCAGTGAAGACGCTCGGGGGAACACTGAAGCTTTCTTT. The V and J genes are TRBV2 and TRBJ1-1; no clear D. Per the germline V gene, CDR1 is SNHLY and CDR2 is FYNNEI. The CDR3 loop spans 15 amino acids. Trimming took 1 base from V and 1 from J, leaving 10 bases between them.